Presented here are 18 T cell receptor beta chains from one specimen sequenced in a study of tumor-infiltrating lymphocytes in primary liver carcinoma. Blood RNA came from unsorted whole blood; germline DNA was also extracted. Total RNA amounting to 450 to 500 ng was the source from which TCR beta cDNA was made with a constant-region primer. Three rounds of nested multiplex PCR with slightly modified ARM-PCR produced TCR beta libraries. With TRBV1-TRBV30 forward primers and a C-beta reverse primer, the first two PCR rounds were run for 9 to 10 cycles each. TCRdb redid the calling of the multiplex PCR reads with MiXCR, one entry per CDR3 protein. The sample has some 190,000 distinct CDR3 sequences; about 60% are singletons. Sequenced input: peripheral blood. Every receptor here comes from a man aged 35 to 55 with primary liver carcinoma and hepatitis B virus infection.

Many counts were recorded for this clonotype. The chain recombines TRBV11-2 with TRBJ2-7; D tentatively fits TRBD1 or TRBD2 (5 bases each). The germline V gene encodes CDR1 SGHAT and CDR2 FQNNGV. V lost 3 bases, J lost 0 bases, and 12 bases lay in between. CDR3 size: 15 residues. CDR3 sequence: CASSFGASVSYEQYF. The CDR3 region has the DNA TGTGCCAGCAGCTTCGGGGCTTCCGTCTCCTACGAGCAGTACTTC.

In nucleotides, the CDR3 is TGTGCCAGCAGGACAGGGGGCATAGCGAATGAAAAACTGTTTTTT. Translation gives CASRTGGIANEKLFF. This chain joins TRBV6-5 and TRBJ1-4; 10 nucleotides agree with TRBD1. This CDR3 spans 15 amino acids. V shed 6 bases and J 5 bases; nucleotides not matched to a gene: 6. CDR1 MNHEY and CDR2 SVGAGI come from the germline V gene.

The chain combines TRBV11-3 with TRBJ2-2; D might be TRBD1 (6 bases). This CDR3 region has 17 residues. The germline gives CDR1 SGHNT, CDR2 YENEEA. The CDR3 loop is CANSLRPGTFSSGELFF. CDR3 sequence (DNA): TGTGCAAACAGCTTAAGGCCCGGGACATTCTCCTCCGGGGAGCTGTTTTTT.

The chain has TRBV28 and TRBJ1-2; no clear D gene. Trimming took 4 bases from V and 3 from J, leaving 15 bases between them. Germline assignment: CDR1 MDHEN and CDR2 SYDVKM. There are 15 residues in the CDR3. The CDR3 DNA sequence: TGTGCCAGCAGTTCTTTTCTACCCGGGGACTATGGCTACACCTTC. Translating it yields CASSSFLPGDYGYTF.

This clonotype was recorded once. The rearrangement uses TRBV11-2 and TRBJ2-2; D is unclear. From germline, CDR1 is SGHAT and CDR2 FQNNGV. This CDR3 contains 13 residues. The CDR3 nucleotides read TGTGACAGAGGAAAGTTGAACACCGGGGAGCTGTTTTTT. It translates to CDRGKLNTGELFF.

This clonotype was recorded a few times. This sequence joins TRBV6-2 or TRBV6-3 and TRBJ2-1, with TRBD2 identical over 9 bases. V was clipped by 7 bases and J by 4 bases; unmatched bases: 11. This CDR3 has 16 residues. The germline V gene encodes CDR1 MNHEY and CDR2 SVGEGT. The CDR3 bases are TGTGCCAGCACCCTACGACTGGCGGGAGGGTACAATGAGCAGTTCTTC. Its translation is CASTLRLAGGYNEQFF.

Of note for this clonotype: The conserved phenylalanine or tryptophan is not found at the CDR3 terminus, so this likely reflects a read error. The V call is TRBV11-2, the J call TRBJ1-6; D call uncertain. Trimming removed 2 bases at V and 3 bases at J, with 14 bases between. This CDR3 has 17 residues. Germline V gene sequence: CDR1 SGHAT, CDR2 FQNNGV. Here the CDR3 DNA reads TGTGCCAGCAGCTTACGTCGGGTGGTATACTATAATTCACCCCTCCACGTT. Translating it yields CASSLRRVVYYNSPLHV.

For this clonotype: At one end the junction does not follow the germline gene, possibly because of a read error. The CDR3 spells CTSSYSTWVDGYTF. In nucleotides, the CDR3 is TGTACCAGCAGTTACTCGACTTGGGTGGACGGCTACACCTTC. The chain recombines TRBV6-5 with TRBJ1-2; D is uncertain. The germline V gene has CDR1 MNHEY and CDR2 SVGAGI. The CDR3 length is 14 residues.

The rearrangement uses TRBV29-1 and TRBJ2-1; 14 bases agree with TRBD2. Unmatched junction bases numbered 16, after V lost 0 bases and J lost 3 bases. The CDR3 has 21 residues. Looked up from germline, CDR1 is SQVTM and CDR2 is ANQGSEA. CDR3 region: CSVEDLVVGTSGRVVYNEQFF. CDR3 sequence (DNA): TGCAGCGTTGAAGACCTTGTGGTGGGGACTAGCGGGAGAGTAGTCTACAATGAGCAGTTCTTC.

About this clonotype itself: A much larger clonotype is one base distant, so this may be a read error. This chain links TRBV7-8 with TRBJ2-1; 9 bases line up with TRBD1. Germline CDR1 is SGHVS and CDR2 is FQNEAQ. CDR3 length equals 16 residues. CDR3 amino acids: CASSRRDRASYNEQLF. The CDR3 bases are TGTGCCAGCAGCAGAAGGGACAGGGCATCCTACAATGAGCAGCTCTTC. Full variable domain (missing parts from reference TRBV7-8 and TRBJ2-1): GAGVSQSPRYKVAKRGQDVALRCDPISGHVSLFWYQQALGQGPEFLTYFQNEAQLDKSGLPSDRFFAERPEGSVSTLKIQRTQQEDSAVYLCASSRRDRASYNEQLFGPGTRLTVL.

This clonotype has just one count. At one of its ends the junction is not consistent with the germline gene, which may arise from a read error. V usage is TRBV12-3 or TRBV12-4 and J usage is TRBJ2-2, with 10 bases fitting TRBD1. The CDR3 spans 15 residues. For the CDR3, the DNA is TGTGCCAGCAGAGCCGGGACAGGGGACACCTGGGAGCTGTTTTTT. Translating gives CASRAGTGDTWELFF.

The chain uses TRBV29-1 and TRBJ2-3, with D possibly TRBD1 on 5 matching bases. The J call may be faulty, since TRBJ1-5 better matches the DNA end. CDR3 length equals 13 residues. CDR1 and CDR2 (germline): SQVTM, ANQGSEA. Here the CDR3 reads CSVRDRGTDTQHF. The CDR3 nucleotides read TGCAGCGTTCGGGACCGGGGCACAGATACGCAGCATTTT.

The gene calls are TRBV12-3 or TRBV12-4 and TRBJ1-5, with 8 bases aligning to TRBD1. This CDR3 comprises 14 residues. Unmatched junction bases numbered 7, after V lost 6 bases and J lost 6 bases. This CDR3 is CASSKTGATQPQHF. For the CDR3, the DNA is TGTGCCAGCAGCAAGACAGGGGCAACTCAGCCCCAGCATTTT.

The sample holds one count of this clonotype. The CDR3: CARSMGTSGKTSTDTQYF. CDR3 DNA sequence: TGTGCCAGAAGCATGGGGACTAGCGGGAAAACTAGTACAGATACGCAGTATTTT. V and J are TRBV11-2 and TRBJ2-3; 13 bases are shared with TRBD2. The CDR3 loop spans 18 amino acids. Germline CDR1 and CDR2: SGHAT and FQNNGV. The V and J ends lost 9 bases and 3 bases, in that order; junction bases with no gene match: 15.

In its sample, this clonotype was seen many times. The CDR3 DNA reads TGCGCCAGCAGCCAAGAAGAATGGGCTACTGAAAAACTGTTTTTT. Its protein is CASSQEEWATEKLFF. This chain uses TRBV4-1 with TRBJ1-4; no firm D call. Per the germline V gene, CDR1 is MGHRA and CDR2 is YSYEKL. V was shortened by 0 bases and J by 7 bases, with 12 bases between the two germline ends. This CDR3 region has 15 residues.

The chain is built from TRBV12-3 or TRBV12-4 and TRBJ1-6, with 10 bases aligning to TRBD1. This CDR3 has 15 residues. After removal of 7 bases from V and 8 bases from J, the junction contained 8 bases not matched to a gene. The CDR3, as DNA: TGTGCCAGCAATGTTACGACAGGGGGCGATTCACCCCTCCACTTT. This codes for CASNVTTGGDSPLHF.

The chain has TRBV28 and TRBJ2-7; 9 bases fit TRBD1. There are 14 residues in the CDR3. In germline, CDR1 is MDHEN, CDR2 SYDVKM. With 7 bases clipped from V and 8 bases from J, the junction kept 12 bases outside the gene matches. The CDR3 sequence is CASNPGQGGYKQYF. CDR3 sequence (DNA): TGTGCCAGCAACCCGGGACAGGGAGGGTATAAGCAGTACTTC.

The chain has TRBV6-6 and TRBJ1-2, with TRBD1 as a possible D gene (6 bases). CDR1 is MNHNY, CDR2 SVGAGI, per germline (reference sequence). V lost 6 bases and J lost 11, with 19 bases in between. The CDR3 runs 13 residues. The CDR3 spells CASRAGGRGGYTF. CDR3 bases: TGTGCCAGCAGGGCCGGGGGGCGCGGAGGATACACCTTC.